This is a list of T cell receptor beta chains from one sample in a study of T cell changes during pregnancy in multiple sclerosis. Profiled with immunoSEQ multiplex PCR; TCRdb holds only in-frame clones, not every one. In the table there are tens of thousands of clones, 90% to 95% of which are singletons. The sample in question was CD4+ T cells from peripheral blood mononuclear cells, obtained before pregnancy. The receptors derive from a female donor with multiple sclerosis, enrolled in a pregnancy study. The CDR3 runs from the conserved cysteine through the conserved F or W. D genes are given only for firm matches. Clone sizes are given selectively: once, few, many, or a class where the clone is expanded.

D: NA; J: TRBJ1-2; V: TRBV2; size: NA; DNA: TGTGCCAGCAGTCAACTTCATGGCTACACCTTC; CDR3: CASSQLHGYTF
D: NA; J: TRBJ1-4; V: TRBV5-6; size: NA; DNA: TGTGCCAGCAGCTTGGTATCTGCAACTAATGAAAAACTGTTTTTT; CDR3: CASSLVSATNEKLFF
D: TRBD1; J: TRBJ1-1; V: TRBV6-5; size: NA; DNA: TGTGCCAGCCAAGGACAGGGGATAGTACCTTTCTTT; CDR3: CASQGQGIVPFF
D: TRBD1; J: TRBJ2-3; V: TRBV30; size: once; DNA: TGTGCCTGGACCCGTAGATCAGGGGGCGGCACAGATACGCAGTATTTT; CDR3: CAWTRRSGGGTDTQYF
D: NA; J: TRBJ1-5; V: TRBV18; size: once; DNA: TGTGCCAGCTCACCCTCGGACAGTTATAGCAATCAGCCCCAGCATTTT; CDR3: CASSPSDSYSNQPQHF
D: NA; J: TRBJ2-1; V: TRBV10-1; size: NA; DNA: TGCGCCAGCAGTGATCATGCGCTGGCGGGTCACTCCTACAATGAGCAGTTCTTC; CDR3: CASSDHALAGHSYNEQFF
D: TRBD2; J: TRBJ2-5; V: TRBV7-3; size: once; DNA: TGTGCCAGCAGCATTAGCGGGGCAACAGAGACCCAGTACTTC; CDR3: CASSISGATETQYF
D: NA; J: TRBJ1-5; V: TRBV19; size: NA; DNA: TGTGCCAGTAGTACCCTCCGGGAGAGCAATCAGCCCCAGCATTTT; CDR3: CASSTLRESNQPQHF
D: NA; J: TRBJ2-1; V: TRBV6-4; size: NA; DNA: TGTGCCAGCAGTGACTCTGGCGGCCACTACAATGAGCAGTTCTTC; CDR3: CASSDSGGHYNEQFF
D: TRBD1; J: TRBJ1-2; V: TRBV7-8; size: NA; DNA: TGTGCCAGCAGTCGGACAGGGCGCTCCTATGGCTACACCTTC; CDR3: CASSRTGRSYGYTF
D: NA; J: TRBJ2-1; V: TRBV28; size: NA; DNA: TGTGCCAGCAGTTTATGGCGGGATGAGCAGTTCTTC; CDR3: CASSLWRDEQFF
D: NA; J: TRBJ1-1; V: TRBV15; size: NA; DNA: TGTGCCACCTCCAAAGGGGACACCTCGAACACTGAAGCTTTCTTT; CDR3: CATSKGDTSNTEAFF
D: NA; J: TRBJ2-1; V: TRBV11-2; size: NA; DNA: TGTGCCAGCAGCGTCCTACAGGGAGGAGGGGGCGAGCAGTTCTTC; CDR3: CASSVLQGGGGEQFF
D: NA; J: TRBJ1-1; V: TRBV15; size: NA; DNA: TGTGCCACCTCATCTCAGGACACTGAAGCTTTCTTT; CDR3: CATSSQDTEAFF
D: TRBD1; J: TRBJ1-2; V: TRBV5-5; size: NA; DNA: TGTGCCAGCAGCTACCCCGGGACAGGGAAGGGCTACACCTTC; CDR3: CASSYPGTGKGYTF
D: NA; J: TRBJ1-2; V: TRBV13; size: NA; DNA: TGTGCCAGCAGCAACCGGGACAAATCTAACTATGGCTACACCTTC; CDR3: CASSNRDKSNYGYTF
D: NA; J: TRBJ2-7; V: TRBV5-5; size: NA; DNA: TGTGCCAGCAGCTTGGATACCGGGACAACTCTCTCTTACGAGCAGTACTTC; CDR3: CASSLDTGTTLSYEQYF
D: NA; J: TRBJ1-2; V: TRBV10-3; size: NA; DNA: TGTGCCATCAGTGGGGGGGAGAAAACTAACTATGGCTACACCTTC; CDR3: CAISGGEKTNYGYTF
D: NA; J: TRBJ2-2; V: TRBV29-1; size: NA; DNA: TGCAGCGTTGAAGTTGGGACTCTGAACACCGGGGAGCTGTTTTTT; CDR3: CSVEVGTLNTGELFF
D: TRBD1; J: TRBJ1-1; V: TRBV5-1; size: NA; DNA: TGCGCCAGCAGCTCATATATAGACAGGGCGAACACTGAAGCTTTCTTT; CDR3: CASSSYIDRANTEAFF
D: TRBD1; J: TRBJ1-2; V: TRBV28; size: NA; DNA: TGTGCCAGCAGTACCCCCGGGACAGGGGGAAGGGGTCGCGGCTACACCTTC; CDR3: CASSTPGTGGRGRGYTF
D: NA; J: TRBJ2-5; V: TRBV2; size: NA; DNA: TGTGCCAGCAGTTACACAGGGAAAGAGACCCAGTACTTC; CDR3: CASSYTGKETQYF
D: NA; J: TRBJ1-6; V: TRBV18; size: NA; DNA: TGTGCCAGCTCTCCGGACATGGCCTCCTATAATTCACCCCTCCACTTT; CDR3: CASSPDMASYNSPLHF
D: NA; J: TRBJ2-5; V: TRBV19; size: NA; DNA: TGTGCCAGTAGGGCCGGGAAGACCCAGTACTTC; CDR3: CASRAGKTQYF
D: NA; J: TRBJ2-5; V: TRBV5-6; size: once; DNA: TGTGCCAGCAGCTTGCCTAGCCGGTACCAAGAGACCCAGTACTTC; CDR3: CASSLPSRYQETQYF
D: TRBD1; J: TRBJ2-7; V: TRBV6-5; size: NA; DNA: TGTGCCAGCAGTTACTCCGGGACAGGGAACTACGAGCAGTACTTC; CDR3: CASSYSGTGNYEQYF
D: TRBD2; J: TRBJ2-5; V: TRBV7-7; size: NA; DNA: TGTGCCAGCAGTTCTATCTTAGCGGGGGGGCCAGAGACCCAGTACTTC; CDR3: CASSSILAGGPETQYF
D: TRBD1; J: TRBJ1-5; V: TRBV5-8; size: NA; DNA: TGTGCCAGCAGCTTTCGGACAGGGAGGAGCAATCAGCCCCAGCATTTT; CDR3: CASSFRTGRSNQPQHF
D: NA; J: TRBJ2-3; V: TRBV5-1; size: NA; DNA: TGCGCCAGCAGCTTGTCTTATACGCAGTATTTT; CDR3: CASSLSYTQYF
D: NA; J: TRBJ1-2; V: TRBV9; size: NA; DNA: TGTGCCAGCAGCGTTTCCAGGGGTTATGGCTACACCTTC; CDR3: CASSVSRGYGYTF
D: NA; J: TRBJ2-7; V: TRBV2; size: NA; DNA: TGTGCCAGCATGGTGGACACCGGGGGGCTCGAGCAGTACTTC; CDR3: CASMVDTGGLEQYF
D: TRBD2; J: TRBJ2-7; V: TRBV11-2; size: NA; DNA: TGTGCCAGCAGCCGTCAGACTAGCGGGGGGGCGTACGAGCAGTACTTC; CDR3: CASSRQTSGGAYEQYF
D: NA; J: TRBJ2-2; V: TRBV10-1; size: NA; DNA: TGCGCCAGCAGTGAGTCGAGGCGGGAGAACACCGGGGAGCTGTTTTTT; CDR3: CASSESRRENTGELFF
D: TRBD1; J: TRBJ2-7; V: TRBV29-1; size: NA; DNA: TGCAGCGCCCTCCAGGGGGCCTACGAGCAGTACTTC; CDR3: CSALQGAYEQYF
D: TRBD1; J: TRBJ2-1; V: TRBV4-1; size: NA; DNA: TGCGCCAGCAGCCACAGGGCACAGGGGAACAATGAGCAGTTCTTC; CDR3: CASSHRAQGNNEQFF
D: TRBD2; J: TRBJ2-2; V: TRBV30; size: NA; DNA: TGTGCCTGGAGCGCGGGACTAAAGGGCGGGGAGCTGTTTTTT; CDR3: CAWSAGLKGGELFF
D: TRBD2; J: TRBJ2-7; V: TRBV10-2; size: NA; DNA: TGCGCCAGCAGGTGGACTAGCGGGAGCTCCTACGAGCAGTACTTC; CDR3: CASRWTSGSSYEQYF
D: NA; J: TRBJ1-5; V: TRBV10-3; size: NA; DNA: TGTGCCATCAGTGTTTCGGGGTCGGATCAGCCCCAGCATTTT; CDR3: CAISVSGSDQPQHF
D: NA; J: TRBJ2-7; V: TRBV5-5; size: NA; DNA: TGTGCCAGCAGCTTCATGGACACCTCCTACGAGCAGTACTTC; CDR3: CASSFMDTSYEQYF
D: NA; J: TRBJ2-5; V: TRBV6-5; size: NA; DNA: TGTGCCAGCAGGCGCACCAGGAAAGAGACCCAGTACTTC; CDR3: CASRRTRKETQYF
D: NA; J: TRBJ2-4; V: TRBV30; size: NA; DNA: TGTGCCTGGAGTGACGACTACAAGCGGAACATTCAGTACTTC; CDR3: CAWSDDYKRNIQYF
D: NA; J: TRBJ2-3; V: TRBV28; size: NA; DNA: TGTGCCAGCAGCCTCCCCGGGAGCCGTAGCACAGATACGCAGTATTTT; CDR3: CASSLPGSRSTDTQYF
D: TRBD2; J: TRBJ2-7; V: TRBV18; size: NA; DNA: TGTGCCAGCTCGGCGAAGCAAGGGACTAGCGGGAGCGGGGGCTCCTACGAGCAGTACTTC; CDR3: CASSAKQGTSGSGGSYEQYF
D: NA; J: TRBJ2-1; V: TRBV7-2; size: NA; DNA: TGTGCCAGCAGCTCCGGACTGCGACGGGAGCAGTTCTTC; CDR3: CASSSGLRREQFF